These T cell receptor beta chains were read from a single sample in a study of blood T cell repertoires in COVID-19. Some clones are missing from TCRdb's copy, which holds only in-frame ones; the method was immunoSEQ multiplex PCR. The sample includes 130,000 to 150,000 clones, 80% to 90% seen only once; the top ten take less than 3.5%. Sequenced: peripheral blood. These receptors were obtained from a human donor with acute or convalescent COVID-19. The donor label of this sample is uncertain. CDR3s include the opening cysteine and the closing phenylalanine or tryptophan. Fields, in order: V gene, D gene, J gene, CDR3 length, clone size, CDR3 DNA, CDR3 protein. A D gene is named only where the DNA matches it firmly. Where a row states a size, it is once, few, many or the class of an expanded clone; other rows omit it.

TRBV19	TRBD1	TRBJ2-5	16	-	TGTGCCAGTAGTGTAGGGGACAGGGTAAACCAAGAGACCCAGTACTTC	CASSVGDRVNQETQYF
TRBV4-2	TRBD2	TRBJ2-1	15	-	TGTGCCAGCAGCCAAGATGGCGGGGGGGGGTATGAGCAGTTCTTC	CASSQDGGGGYEQFF
TRBV7-2	-	TRBJ2-5	14	-	TGTGCCAGCAGCTTAATGCGACAGCAAGAGACCCAGTACTTC	CASSLMRQQETQYF
TRBV5-1	TRBD1	TRBJ1-2	15	-	TGCGCCAGCCAAAAGACAGGGGGCATGGACTATGGCTACACCTTC	CASQKTGGMDYGYTF
TRBV27	TRBD1	TRBJ2-1	17	-	TGTGCCAGCAGCCTCCTCCCGGGACAGGGGTTTATGGATGAGCAGTTCTTC	CASSLLPGQGFMDEQFF
TRBV10-2	TRBD1	TRBJ1-4	15	-	TGCGCCAGCAGTGAGCGCAGGGGGATTAATGAAAAACTGTTTTTT	CASSERRGINEKLFF
TRBV19	-	TRBJ1-1	13	-	TGTGCCACGGGTCCCTCCGGGAACACTGAAGCTTTCTTT	CATGPSGNTEAFF
TRBV7-2	TRBD1	TRBJ1-6	15	-	TGTGCCAGCAGCTTAGCGGGGACAGCAAATTCACCCCTCCACTTT	CASSLAGTANSPLHF
TRBV6-1	-	TRBJ1-1	14	-	TGTGCCAGCAAATCCGGACAGTCGAACACTGAAGCTTTCTTT	CASKSGQSNTEAFF
TRBV2	TRBD1	TRBJ2-2	14	-	TGTGCCAGCAGTGGGGACAGATCCACCGGGGAGCTGTTTTTT	CASSGDRSTGELFF
TRBV18	-	TRBJ2-1	12	-	TGTGCCAGCCATTACAGCTACAATGAGCAGTTCTTC	CASHYSYNEQFF
TRBV28	TRBD1	TRBJ1-4	15	-	TGTGCCAGCAGCTCGCCAGGGGGAAGTTTTGAAAAACTGTTTTTT	CASSSPGGSFEKLFF
TRBV19	TRBD1	TRBJ1-3	15	once	TGTGCCACCGCAGCCCAGGGGGCTTTTGGAAACACCATATATTTT	CATAAQGAFGNTIYF
TRBV10-3	-	TRBJ1-1	15	-	TGTGCCATCACCCGATCACTGGTCTCGGGGACTGAAGCTTTCTTT	CAITRSLVSGTEAFF
TRBV10-3	TRBD1	TRBJ1-1	14	-	TGTGCCATCACAGAGGACAGGGGGCTGTCTGAAGCTTTCTTT	CAITEDRGLSEAFF
TRBV7-2	TRBD1	TRBJ1-4	14	-	TGTGCCAGCAGCCGTAATCAGGGGGCCCAAAAACTGTTTTTT	CASSRNQGAQKLFF
TRBV11-2	TRBD1	TRBJ1-6	16	-	TGTGCCAGCAGCTCCGGGACAGAGGCACCTAATTCACCCCTCCACTTT	CASSSGTEAPNSPLHF
TRBV7-8	-	TRBJ1-1	15	-	TGTGCCAGCAGCAGTCGGACAGCCGTGAACACTGAAGCTTTCTTT	CASSSRTAVNTEAFF
TRBV3-1/TRBV3-2	-	TRBJ2-5	11	few	TGTGCCAGCAGCCAGGGGGGGACCCAGTACTTC	CASSQGGTQYF
TRBV7-9	-	TRBJ1-1	15	-	TGTGCCAGCAGCCTAACCACTCGGGGGGACACTGAAGCTTTCTTT	CASSLTTRGDTEAFF
TRBV24-1	TRBD2	TRBJ2-5	16	once	TGTGCCACCAGTGACTACCCGGGGGGAGTACAAGAGACCCAGTACTTC	CATSDYPGGVQETQYF
TRBV9	-	TRBJ1-2	12	-	TGTGCCAGCAGCCAGACTAACTATGGCTACACCTTC	CASSQTNYGYTF
TRBV4-1	TRBD2	TRBJ2-1	19	-	TGCGCCAGCAGCCCGCCGCCGGGACTAGCGGGGGGCCAGTACAATGAGCAGTTCTTC	CASSPPPGLAGGQYNEQFF
TRBV5-1	TRBD1	TRBJ1-2	16	-	TGCGCCAGCAGCTTGGAAGAATCCAGGGGGATTGCTGGCTACACCTTC	CASSLEESRGIAGYTF
TRBV11-2	TRBD2	TRBJ2-5	15	-	TGTGCCAGCAGCGGGACTAGCGGACACCAAGAGACCCAGTACTTC	CASSGTSGHQETQYF
TRBV28	TRBD1	TRBJ2-1	14	-	TGTGCCAGCAGTCTTCCGGCACAGGGGAATGAGCAGTTCTTC	CASSLPAQGNEQFF
TRBV4-2	TRBD2	TRBJ2-3	18	-	TGTGCCAGCAGCCAAGACCTCCTAGCGGGCCTGAGCACAGATACGCAGTATTTT	CASSQDLLAGLSTDTQYF
TRBV6-5	TRBD1	TRBJ2-2	14	once	TGTGCCAGCAGTTCGACAGGGCGAACCGGGGAGCTGTTTTTT	CASSSTGRTGELFF
TRBV7-2	-	TRBJ2-3	14	-	TGTGCCAGCAGCTTCGGCGGGGCTGGGGATACGCAGTATTTT	CASSFGGAGDTQYF
TRBV6-1	-	TRBJ1-1	14	-	TGTGCCAGCAGTGAAAAGGACAGGAACACTGAAGCTTTCTTT	CASSEKDRNTEAFF
TRBV24-1	-	TRBJ1-4	16	-	TGTGCCCCGCCCGACAGACTGTATCGGTCTAATGAAAAACTGTTTTTT	CAPPDRLYRSNEKLFF
TRBV2	-	TRBJ1-4	15	-	TGTGCCAGCAGTGAAGGGGGGCAGCTTAATGAAAAACTGTTTTTT	CASSEGGQLNEKLFF
TRBV5-1	TRBD1	TRBJ2-2	16	few	TGCGCCAGCACCCCCGAGGGGACAGCCTACACCGGGGAGCTGTTTTTT	CASTPEGTAYTGELFF
TRBV29-1	-	TRBJ2-7	12	-	TGCAGCGTTGAAGGCACCTACTACGAGCAGTACTTC	CSVEGTYYEQYF
TRBV29-1	TRBD1	TRBJ1-2	15	-	TGCAGCGTTGACCCCAAAAGGACAGGGCCAAATGGCTACACCTTC	CSVDPKRTGPNGYTF
TRBV6-2/TRBV6-3	TRBD1	TRBJ1-2	16	few	TGTGCCAGCAGCTCCACCGGGACAGGACCTATCTATGGCTACACCTTC	CASSSTGTGPIYGYTF
TRBV7-8	TRBD1	TRBJ1-2	16	few	TGTGCCAGCAGCCCACAGACCGGGACAGGTTGGAGAGGCTACACCTTC	CASSPQTGTGWRGYTF